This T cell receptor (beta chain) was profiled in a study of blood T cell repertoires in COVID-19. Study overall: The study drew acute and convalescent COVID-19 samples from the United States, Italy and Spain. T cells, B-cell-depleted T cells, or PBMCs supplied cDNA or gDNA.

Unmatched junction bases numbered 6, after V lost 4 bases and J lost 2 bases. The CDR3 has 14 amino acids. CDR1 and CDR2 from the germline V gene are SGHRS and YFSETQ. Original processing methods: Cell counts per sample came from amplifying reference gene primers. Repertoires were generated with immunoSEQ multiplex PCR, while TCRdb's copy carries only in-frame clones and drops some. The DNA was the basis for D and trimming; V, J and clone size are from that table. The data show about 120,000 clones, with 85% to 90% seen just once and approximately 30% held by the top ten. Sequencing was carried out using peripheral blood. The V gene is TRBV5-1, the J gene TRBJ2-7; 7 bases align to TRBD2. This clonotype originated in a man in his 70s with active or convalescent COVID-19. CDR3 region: CASSPGGNAYEQYF. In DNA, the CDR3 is TGCGCCAGCAGCCCGGGGGGTAATGCCTACGAGCAGTACTTC.